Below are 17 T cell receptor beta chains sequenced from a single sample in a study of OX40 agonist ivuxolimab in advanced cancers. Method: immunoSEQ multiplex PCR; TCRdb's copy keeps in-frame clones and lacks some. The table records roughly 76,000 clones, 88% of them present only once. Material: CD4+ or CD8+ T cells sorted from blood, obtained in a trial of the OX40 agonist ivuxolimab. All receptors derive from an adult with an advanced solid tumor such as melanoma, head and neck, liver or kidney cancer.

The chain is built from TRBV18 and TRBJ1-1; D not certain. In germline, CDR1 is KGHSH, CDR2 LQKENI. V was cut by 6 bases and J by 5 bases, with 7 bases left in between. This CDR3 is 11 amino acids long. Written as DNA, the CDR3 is TGTGCCAGCTCGCGGCTAACTGAAGCTTTCTTT. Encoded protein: CASSRLTEAFF.

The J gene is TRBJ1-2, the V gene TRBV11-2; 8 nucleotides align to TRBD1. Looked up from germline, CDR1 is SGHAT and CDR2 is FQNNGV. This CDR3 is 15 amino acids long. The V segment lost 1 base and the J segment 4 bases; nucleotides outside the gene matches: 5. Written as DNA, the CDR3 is TGTGCCAGCAGCTTAGCGCCAGGGGGCAGCTATGGCTACACCTTC. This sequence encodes CASSLAPGGSYGYTF.

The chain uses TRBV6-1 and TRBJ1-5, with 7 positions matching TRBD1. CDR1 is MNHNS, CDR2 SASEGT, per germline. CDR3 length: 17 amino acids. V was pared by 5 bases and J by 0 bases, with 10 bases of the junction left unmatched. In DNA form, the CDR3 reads TGTGCCAGCAGTCAAGATCCTACAGGGGTTAGCAATCAGCCCCAGCATTTT. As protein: CASSQDPTGVSNQPQHF.

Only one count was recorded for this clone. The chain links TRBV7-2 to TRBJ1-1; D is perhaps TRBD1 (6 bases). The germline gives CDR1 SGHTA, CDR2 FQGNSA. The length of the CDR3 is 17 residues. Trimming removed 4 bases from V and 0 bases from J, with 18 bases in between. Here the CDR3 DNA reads TGTGCCAGCAGCTCCACAGGGCGCATTGGCATGAACACTGAAGCTTTCTTT. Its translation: CASSSTGRIGMNTEAFF.

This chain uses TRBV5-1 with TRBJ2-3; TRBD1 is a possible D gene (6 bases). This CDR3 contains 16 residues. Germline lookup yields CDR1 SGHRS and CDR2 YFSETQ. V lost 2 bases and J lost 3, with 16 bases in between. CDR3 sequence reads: CASSFQQGGVTDTQYF. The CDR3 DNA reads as TGCGCCAGCAGCTTCCAACAGGGTGGGGTGACAGATACGCAGTATTTT. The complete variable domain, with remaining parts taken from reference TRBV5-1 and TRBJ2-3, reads KAGVTQTPRYLIKTRGQQVTLSCSPISGHRSVSWYQQTPGQGLQFLFEYFSETQRNKGNFPGRFSGRQFSNSRSEMNVSTLELGDSALYLCASSFQQGGVTDTQYFGPGTRLTVL.

This CDR3 is CASSPEDRGSTGANVLTF. The CDR3 region has the DNA TGTGCCAGCTCACCAGAGGACAGGGGGTCTACTGGGGCCAACGTCCTGACTTTC. The chain recombines TRBV18 with TRBJ2-6, with TRBD1 identical over 10 bases. CDR3 length: 18 residues. The V gene end was trimmed by 2 bases and the J gene end by 2 bases; junction bases not matched to a gene: 6. Germline V gives CDR1 KGHSH, CDR2 LQKENI.

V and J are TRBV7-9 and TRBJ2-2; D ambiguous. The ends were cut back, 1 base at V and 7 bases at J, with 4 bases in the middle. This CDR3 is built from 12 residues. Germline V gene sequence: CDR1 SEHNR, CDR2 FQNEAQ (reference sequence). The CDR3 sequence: CASSLDIGELFF. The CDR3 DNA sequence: TGTGCCAGCAGCTTAGATATCGGGGAGCTGTTTTTT.

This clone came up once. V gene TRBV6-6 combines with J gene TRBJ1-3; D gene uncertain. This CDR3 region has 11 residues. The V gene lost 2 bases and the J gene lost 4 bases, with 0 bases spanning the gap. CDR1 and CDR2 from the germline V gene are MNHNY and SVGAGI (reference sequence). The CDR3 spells CASSYGNTIYF. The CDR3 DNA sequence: TGTGCCAGCAGTTACGGAAACACCATATATTTT.

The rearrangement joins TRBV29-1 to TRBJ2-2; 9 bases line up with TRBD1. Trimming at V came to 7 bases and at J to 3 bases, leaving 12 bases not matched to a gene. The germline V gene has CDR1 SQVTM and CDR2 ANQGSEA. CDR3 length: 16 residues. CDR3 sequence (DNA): TGCAGCGAAGATCAGATCCGGGACAGGGACACCGGGGAGCTGTTTTTT. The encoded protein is CSEDQIRDRDTGELFF.

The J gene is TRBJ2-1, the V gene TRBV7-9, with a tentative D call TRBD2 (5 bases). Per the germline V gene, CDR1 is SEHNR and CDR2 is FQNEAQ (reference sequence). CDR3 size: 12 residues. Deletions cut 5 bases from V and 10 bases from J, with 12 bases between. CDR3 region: CASSLLVEEQFF. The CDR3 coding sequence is TGTGCCAGCAGCCTACTAGTAGAAGAGCAGTTCTTC.

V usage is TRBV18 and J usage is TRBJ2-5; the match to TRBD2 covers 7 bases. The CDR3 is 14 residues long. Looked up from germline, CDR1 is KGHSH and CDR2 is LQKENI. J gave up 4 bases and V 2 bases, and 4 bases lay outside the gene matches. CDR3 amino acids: CASSPGTNRETQYF. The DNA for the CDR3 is TGTGCCAGCTCACCAGGGACTAATAGAGAGACCCAGTACTTC.

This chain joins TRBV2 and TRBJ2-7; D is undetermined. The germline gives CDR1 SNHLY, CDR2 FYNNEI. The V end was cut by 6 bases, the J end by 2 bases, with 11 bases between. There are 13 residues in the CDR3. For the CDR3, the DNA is TGTGCCAGCAGCATCGGACGACCCTACGAGCAGTACTTC. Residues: CASSIGRPYEQYF. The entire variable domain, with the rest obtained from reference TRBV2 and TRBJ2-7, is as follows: EPEVTQTPSHQVTQMGQEVILRCVPISNHLYFYWYRQILGQKVEFLVSFYNNEISEKSEIFDDQFSVERPDGSNFTLKIRSTKLEDSAMYFCASSIGRPYEQYFGPGTRLTVT.

The CDR3 DNA reads TGTGCCAGCAGCGGGGGTCAGAGTCCTACTAGCACAGATACGCAGTATTTT. This gives the protein CASSGGQSPTSTDTQYF. The chain links TRBV9 to TRBJ2-3; D gene uncertain. Germline V gives CDR1 SGDLS, CDR2 YYNGEE. The CDR3 sequence is 17 residues long. V shed 3 bases and J shed 0 bases, with 17 bases lying between them.

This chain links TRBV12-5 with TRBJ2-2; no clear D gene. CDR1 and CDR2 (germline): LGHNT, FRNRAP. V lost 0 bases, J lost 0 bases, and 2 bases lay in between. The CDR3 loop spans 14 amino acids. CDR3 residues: CASGLVPNTGELFF. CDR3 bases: TGTGCTAGTGGTTTGGTACCGAACACCGGGGAGCTGTTTTTT.

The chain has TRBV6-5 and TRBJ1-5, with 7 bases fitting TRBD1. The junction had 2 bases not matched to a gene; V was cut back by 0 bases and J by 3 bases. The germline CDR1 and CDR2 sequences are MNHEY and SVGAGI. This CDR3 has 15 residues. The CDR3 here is CASSYSGTANQPQHF. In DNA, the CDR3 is TGTGCCAGCAGTTACTCTGGGACAGCCAATCAGCCCCAGCATTTT.

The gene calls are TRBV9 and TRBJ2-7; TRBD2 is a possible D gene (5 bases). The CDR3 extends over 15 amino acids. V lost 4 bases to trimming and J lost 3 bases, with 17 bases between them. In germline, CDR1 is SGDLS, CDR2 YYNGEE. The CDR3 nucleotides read TGTGCCAGCAGCCAAGGGAGTAGACCGGACTACGAGCAGTACTTC. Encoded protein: CASSQGSRPDYEQYF.

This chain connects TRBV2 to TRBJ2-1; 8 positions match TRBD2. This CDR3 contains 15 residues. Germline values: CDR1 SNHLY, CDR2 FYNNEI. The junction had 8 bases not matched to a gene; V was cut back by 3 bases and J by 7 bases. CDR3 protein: CASSDPGGPSNEQFF. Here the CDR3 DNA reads TGTGCCAGCAGTGATCCGGGAGGGCCCTCGAATGAGCAGTTCTTC.